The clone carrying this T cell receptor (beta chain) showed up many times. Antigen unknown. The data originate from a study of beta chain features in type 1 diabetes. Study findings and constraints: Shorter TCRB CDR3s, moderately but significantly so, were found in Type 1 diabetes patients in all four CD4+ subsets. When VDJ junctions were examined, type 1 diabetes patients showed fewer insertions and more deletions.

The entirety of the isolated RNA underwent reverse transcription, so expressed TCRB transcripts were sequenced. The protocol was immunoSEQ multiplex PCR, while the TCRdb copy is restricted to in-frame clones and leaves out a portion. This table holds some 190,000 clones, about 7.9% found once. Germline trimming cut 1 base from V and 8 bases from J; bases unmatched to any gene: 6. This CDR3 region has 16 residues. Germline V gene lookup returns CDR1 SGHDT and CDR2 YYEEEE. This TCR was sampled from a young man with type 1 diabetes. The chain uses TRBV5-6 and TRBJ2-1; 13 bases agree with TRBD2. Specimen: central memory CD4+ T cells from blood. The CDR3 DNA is TGTGCCAGCAGCTTGCCCGGGACTAGCGGGGTCTATGAGCAGTTCTTC. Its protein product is CASSLPGTSGVYEQFF.